The present entry profiles one TCR beta chain with its context. Its antigen remains unknown. At the Johns Hopkins FTIC core, DNA taken from cultured CD4+ T cells was sequenced by way of the Oncomine TCR Beta short-read assay. TCRdb re-called the PCR reads through MiXCR, storing one row per CDR3 protein. This table holds 20,000 or so distinct CDR3 sequences, roughly three fifths found once. CDR3 length: 17 amino acids. Trimming removed 5 bases from V and 4 bases from J; junction bases left unmatched: 12. Germline-derived CDR1 and CDR2 are LNHDA and SQIVND (reference sequence). The sample belongs to a study of vaccination and CD4 T cells after COVID-19. Sample treatment: roughly 11-day PBMC culture with coronavirus spike peptide pools or control peptides (ViraFEST assay). Positivity by PCR occurred from March to December 2020, a period that predated US Alpha, Beta and Delta variants.

Sequenced material: CD4+ T cells from blood, cultured in vitro, taken before SARS-CoV-2 vaccination. This rearrangement joins TRBV19 to TRBJ1-4; 8 bases are shared with TRBD1. This TCR was sampled from a human donor who had recovered from COVID-19. The CDR3 nucleotides read TGTGCCAGTAGTCACGTCCGGCAGGGGGCCTTTAATGAAAAACTGTTTTTT. Translation: CASSHVRQGAFNEKLFF.